These T cell receptor beta chains were read from a single sample in a study of T cell responses to AZD1222 COVID-19 vaccine. Assay: immunoSEQ multiplex PCR; the TCRdb copy retains only in-frame clones and omits some. The table includes some 120,000 clones, around 85% detected once. This specimen was peripheral blood, taken on day 0 of MenACWY control vaccination. Receptors originate from an adult in good health. Both conserved end residues are part of each CDR3.

J gene: TRBJ1-1
V gene: TRBV19
CDR3 protein: CASSLSGRNTEAFF

J gene: TRBJ1-2
V gene: TRBV5-1
CDR3 protein: CASSLEGRGRNGYTF

J gene: TRBJ1-5
V gene: TRBV2
CDR3 protein: CASSGGVMGNQPQHF

J gene: TRBJ1-2
V gene: TRBV11-1
CDR3 protein: CASSFRRDYGYTF

J gene: TRBJ2-4
V gene: TRBV9
CDR3 protein: CASSVGVSWEQYF

J gene: TRBJ1-6
V gene: TRBV5-1
CDR3 protein: CASSFRDSDRSPLHF

J gene: TRBJ2-3
V gene: TRBV9
CDR3 protein: CASSALQRGTDTQYF

J gene: TRBJ1-5
V gene: TRBV30
CDR3 protein: CAWSQLGDSNQPQHF

J gene: TRBJ1-2
V gene: TRBV7-2
CDR3 protein: CASSLAGHTNYGYTF

J gene: TRBJ2-1
V gene: TRBV7-8
CDR3 protein: CASSLFGVSYNEQFF

J gene: TRBJ2-1
V gene: TRBV9
CDR3 protein: CASSVDPSGGSSYNEQFF

J gene: TRBJ2-7
V gene: TRBV12-3/TRBV12-4
CDR3 protein: CASSLFHEAEEYF

J gene: TRBJ1-2
V gene: TRBV28
CDR3 protein: CASSSPLRQGFNSNYGYTF

J gene: TRBJ1-2
V gene: TRBV28
CDR3 protein: CASSSGWDYGYTF

J gene: TRBJ1-3
V gene: TRBV18
CDR3 protein: CASSPQGSSGNTIYF

J gene: TRBJ2-2
V gene: TRBV7-6
CDR3 protein: CASSLRAGTNTGELFF

J gene: TRBJ2-2
V gene: TRBV27
CDR3 protein: CASSLLQGAAGELFF

J gene: TRBJ2-4
V gene: TRBV2
CDR3 protein: CASSEQGTLAKNIQYF

J gene: TRBJ1-2
V gene: TRBV7-8
CDR3 protein: CASSPGGQGTFNYGYTF

J gene: TRBJ2-7
V gene: TRBV19
CDR3 protein: CASSARTSGRSEQYF

J gene: TRBJ1-1
V gene: TRBV3-1/TRBV3-2
CDR3 protein: CASIGGGHTEAFF

J gene: TRBJ1-2
V gene: TRBV5-1
CDR3 protein: CASSLDGRGPSNYGYTF

J gene: TRBJ2-7
V gene: TRBV6-5
CDR3 protein: CASSRADGTYEQYF

J gene: TRBJ1-3
V gene: TRBV5-5
CDR3 protein: CASSSELRTGLSGNTIYF

J gene: TRBJ1-1
V gene: TRBV16
CDR3 protein: CASSQSRAGKAFF

J gene: TRBJ1-6
V gene: TRBV18
CDR3 protein: CASSPVGTNNSPLHF

J gene: TRBJ1-2
V gene: TRBV7-2
CDR3 protein: CASSLVGVGGGYTF

J gene: TRBJ1-1
V gene: TRBV5-5
CDR3 protein: CASSRQVPGTEAFF

J gene: TRBJ2-6
V gene: TRBV4-1
CDR3 protein: CASSQLGKRSGANVLTF

J gene: TRBJ2-5
V gene: TRBV7-7
CDR3 protein: CASSLVDRDQETQYF

J gene: TRBJ1-1
V gene: TRBV3-1/TRBV3-2
CDR3 protein: CASSRGTPSRTEAFF

J gene: TRBJ1-4
V gene: TRBV5-1
CDR3 protein: CASSWGTATNEKLFF

J gene: TRBJ1-5
V gene: TRBV18
CDR3 protein: CASSARDGSNQPQHF

J gene: TRBJ2-5
V gene: TRBV27
CDR3 protein: CASSSLGGPQETQYF

J gene: TRBJ2-5
V gene: TRBV28
CDR3 protein: CATPGQAQETQYF

J gene: TRBJ2-7
V gene: TRBV5-1
CDR3 protein: CASSGNGEIYEQYF

J gene: TRBJ1-4
V gene: TRBV30
CDR3 protein: CAWKEGNYEKLFF

J gene: TRBJ1-1
V gene: TRBV24-1
CDR3 protein: CATSGQGAREAFF

J gene: TRBJ1-3
V gene: TRBV6-5
CDR3 protein: CASTASFSGNTIYF

J gene: TRBJ2-7
V gene: TRBV11-2
CDR3 protein: CASSHGTGGYEQYF

J gene: TRBJ2-1
V gene: TRBV19
CDR3 protein: CASSVMGANEQFF

J gene: TRBJ1-1
V gene: TRBV14
CDR3 protein: CASSQGRVTEAFF

J gene: TRBJ1-2
V gene: TRBV9
CDR3 protein: CASSVNQANYGYTF

J gene: TRBJ1-5
V gene: TRBV19
CDR3 protein: CASRARQGKDNQPQHF

J gene: TRBJ2-2
V gene: TRBV27
CDR3 protein: CASRGGRTGELFF

J gene: TRBJ2-1
V gene: TRBV14
CDR3 protein: CASSQTTSLSKFF

J gene: TRBJ2-2
V gene: TRBV6-5
CDR3 protein: CASVDWSTGELFF

J gene: TRBJ1-2
V gene: TRBV25-1
CDR3 protein: CASSESASANYGYTF